This is a list of T cell receptor beta chains from one sample in a study of blood T cell repertoires in COVID-19. Produced via immunoSEQ multiplex PCR; TCRdb's table is partial and in-frame only. Among 100,000 to 150,000 clones, approximately 74% were seen once, and the ten largest hold around 6%. The specimen sequenced was peripheral blood. These TCRs come from a man of 80 years or more with COVID-19, enrolled during active disease. The CDR3 runs from the conserved cysteine through the conserved F or W. A D gene is named only where the DNA matches it firmly. Size is stated for part of the rows, as once, few or many counts, or as a class when the clone is expanded.

d_call: .
clone_size: .
j_call: TRBJ1-1
v_call: TRBV15
cdr3_nt: TGTGCCACCAGCAGAGACCAGTCGAACACTGAAGCTTTCTTT
cdr3_aa: CATSRDQSNTEAFF

d_call: TRBD2
clone_size: .
j_call: TRBJ2-7
v_call: TRBV5-1
cdr3_nt: TGCGCCAGCAGATACGGACTACGGACTAGCGGGACTTACGAGCAGTACTTC
cdr3_aa: CASRYGLRTSGTYEQYF

d_call: .
clone_size: .
j_call: TRBJ2-7
v_call: TRBV5-4
cdr3_nt: TGTGCCAGCAGCTTGGCCTCTCAGGGAGAGCAGTACTTC
cdr3_aa: CASSLASQGEQYF

d_call: .
clone_size: .
j_call: TRBJ2-1
v_call: TRBV9
cdr3_nt: TGTGCCAGCAGCGCAGGGTGGGTGCGCGTCAATGAGCAGTTCTTC
cdr3_aa: CASSAGWVRVNEQFF

d_call: .
clone_size: .
j_call: TRBJ1-6
v_call: TRBV6-5
cdr3_nt: TGTGCCAGCAGTTACGGAACAGGGTCAAGTTCACCCCTCCACTTT
cdr3_aa: CASSYGTGSSSPLHF

d_call: TRBD1
clone_size: .
j_call: TRBJ1-3
v_call: TRBV27
cdr3_nt: TGTGCCAGCAGTCCGGACAGGGGTGCGTCTGGAAACACCATATATTTT
cdr3_aa: CASSPDRGASGNTIYF

d_call: TRBD2
clone_size: .
j_call: TRBJ2-3
v_call: TRBV7-9
cdr3_nt: TGTGCCAGCAGCTCGAGGACTAGCGACACAGATACGCAGTATTTT
cdr3_aa: CASSSRTSDTDTQYF

d_call: TRBD1
clone_size: .
j_call: TRBJ2-5
v_call: TRBV7-3
cdr3_nt: TGTGCCAGCAGCCCGGGGACAGGGTCAGAGACCCAGTACTTC
cdr3_aa: CASSPGTGSETQYF

d_call: TRBD2
clone_size: once
j_call: TRBJ2-2
v_call: TRBV10-2
cdr3_nt: TGCGCCAGCAGGTTTGGCGGGAGCGCCGCCGGGGAGCTGTTTTTT
cdr3_aa: CASRFGGSAAGELFF

d_call: TRBD1
clone_size: .
j_call: TRBJ1-2
v_call: TRBV11-2
cdr3_nt: TGTGCCAGCAGCTATTACAGGGGGGCCTATGGCTACACCTTC
cdr3_aa: CASSYYRGAYGYTF

d_call: TRBD2
clone_size: .
j_call: TRBJ2-2
v_call: TRBV10-3
cdr3_nt: TGTGCCATCAGCACGGGAGGGCCTGGGGAGCTGTTTTTT
cdr3_aa: CAISTGGPGELFF

d_call: TRBD2
clone_size: once
j_call: TRBJ2-3
v_call: TRBV7-3
cdr3_nt: TGTGCCAGCAGCACGGGACTAGCGGGAGGGACAGATACGCAGTATTTT
cdr3_aa: CASSTGLAGGTDTQYF

d_call: .
clone_size: .
j_call: TRBJ2-7
v_call: TRBV6-5
cdr3_nt: TGTGCCTCCGGCTACCGGGACTACGAGCAGTACTTC
cdr3_aa: CASGYRDYEQYF

d_call: TRBD1
clone_size: once
j_call: TRBJ1-1
v_call: TRBV5-1
cdr3_nt: TGCGCCAGCAGCGTGACAGGGGCTATGAACACTGAAGCTTTCTTT
cdr3_aa: CASSVTGAMNTEAFF

d_call: TRBD1
clone_size: .
j_call: TRBJ1-1
v_call: TRBV6-6
cdr3_nt: TGTGCCAGCAGTAAAACAGGGGGGAACAATGAAGCTTTCTTT
cdr3_aa: CASSKTGGNNEAFF

d_call: TRBD1
clone_size: few
j_call: TRBJ2-7
v_call: TRBV5-1
cdr3_nt: TGCGCCAGCAGCTTTACAGGGGGGGAGCAGTACTTC
cdr3_aa: CASSFTGGEQYF

d_call: TRBD1
clone_size: .
j_call: TRBJ1-2
v_call: TRBV6-6
cdr3_nt: TGTGCCAGCGGCGACAGGGGATTTGGCTACACCTTC
cdr3_aa: CASGDRGFGYTF

d_call: .
clone_size: .
j_call: TRBJ1-3
v_call: TRBV28
cdr3_nt: TGTGCCAGCAGTCCGGGGACAATGGAAGGAAACACCATATATTTT
cdr3_aa: CASSPGTMEGNTIYF

d_call: TRBD1
clone_size: few
j_call: TRBJ2-5
v_call: TRBV29-1
cdr3_nt: TGCAGCGTTGAAGGGACAGGGGTCGAGACCCAGTACTTC
cdr3_aa: CSVEGTGVETQYF

d_call: .
clone_size: .
j_call: TRBJ2-2
v_call: TRBV7-6
cdr3_nt: TGTGCCAGCAGCGAATTGACAGGAGTAAACACCGGGGAGCTGTTTTTT
cdr3_aa: CASSELTGVNTGELFF

d_call: .
clone_size: .
j_call: TRBJ2-5
v_call: TRBV5-8
cdr3_nt: TGTGCCAGCAGCTTGGAACCGGCGAGGGTAGAGACCCAGTACTTC
cdr3_aa: CASSLEPARVETQYF

d_call: .
clone_size: .
j_call: TRBJ1-6
v_call: TRBV10-3
cdr3_nt: TGTGCCATCGGTACAGGGAATAATTCACCCCTCCACTTT
cdr3_aa: CAIGTGNNSPLHF

d_call: TRBD1
clone_size: .
j_call: TRBJ2-7
v_call: TRBV29-1
cdr3_nt: TGCAGCGTTTTGGGGACAGGAAGCTCCTACGAGCAGTACTTC
cdr3_aa: CSVLGTGSSYEQYF

d_call: TRBD1
clone_size: few
j_call: TRBJ1-1
v_call: TRBV11-2
cdr3_nt: TGTGCCAGCAGCCTACCCAGGGGGATGAACACTGAAGCTTTCTTT
cdr3_aa: CASSLPRGMNTEAFF

d_call: .
clone_size: .
j_call: TRBJ1-5
v_call: TRBV6-5
cdr3_nt: TGTGCCAGCTCCGGGGGGGGTCTCGATCAGCCCCAGCATTTT
cdr3_aa: CASSGGGLDQPQHF

d_call: .
clone_size: .
j_call: TRBJ2-3
v_call: TRBV2
cdr3_nt: TGTGCCAGCAGTGTTTCTAGCGTGAGCACAGATACGCAGTATTTT
cdr3_aa: CASSVSSVSTDTQYF

d_call: TRBD1
clone_size: .
j_call: TRBJ2-7
v_call: TRBV28
cdr3_nt: TGTGCCAGCAGAGAATCAGGGGGCAAGGACGAGCAGTACTTC
cdr3_aa: CASRESGGKDEQYF

d_call: .
clone_size: .
j_call: TRBJ1-2
v_call: TRBV12-3/TRBV12-4
cdr3_nt: TGTGCCAGCAGCGATTCAGGTCTCGGCTACACCTTC
cdr3_aa: CASSDSGLGYTF

d_call: .
clone_size: few
j_call: TRBJ2-5
v_call: TRBV6-6
cdr3_nt: TGTGCCAGCAGCCCGGGACTCCGGTACCAAGAGACCCAGTACTTC
cdr3_aa: CASSPGLRYQETQYF

d_call: .
clone_size: few
j_call: TRBJ1-3
v_call: TRBV6-5
cdr3_nt: TGTGCCAGCAGCTGGGGTAGGGGGTCTGGAAACACCATATATTTT
cdr3_aa: CASSWGRGSGNTIYF

d_call: TRBD2
clone_size: .
j_call: TRBJ2-1
v_call: TRBV27
cdr3_nt: TGTGCCAGCAGTTCATCCTCCACTAGCGGCTCCTACAATGAGCAGTTCTTC
cdr3_aa: CASSSSSTSGSYNEQFF

d_call: .
clone_size: .
j_call: TRBJ1-5
v_call: TRBV19
cdr3_nt: TGTGCCAGTAAACCAGGGACAACCGATCAGCCCCAGCATTTT
cdr3_aa: CASKPGTTDQPQHF

d_call: TRBD2
clone_size: .
j_call: TRBJ2-7
v_call: TRBV5-4
cdr3_nt: TGTGCCAGCAGCTTCTATTCGGGGGGTAGTTACGAGCAGTACTTC
cdr3_aa: CASSFYSGGSYEQYF

d_call: TRBD1
clone_size: .
j_call: TRBJ1-2
v_call: TRBV28
cdr3_nt: TGTGCCAGCAGAACTCCGGGACAGGGGTACTATGGCTACACCTTC
cdr3_aa: CASRTPGQGYYGYTF

d_call: TRBD1
clone_size: .
j_call: TRBJ1-6
v_call: TRBV5-1
cdr3_nt: TGCGCCAGCAGCTTGGCAGGGGGCGCGTATAATTCACCCCTCCACTTT
cdr3_aa: CASSLAGGAYNSPLHF

d_call: TRBD1
clone_size: .
j_call: TRBJ1-5
v_call: TRBV6-5
cdr3_nt: TGTGCCAGCAGTCCCGGGGACAGGGGAAATCAGCCCCAGCATTTT
cdr3_aa: CASSPGDRGNQPQHF

d_call: TRBD1
clone_size: many
j_call: TRBJ1-5
v_call: TRBV19
cdr3_nt: TGTGCCAGTAGTATAAGGGCTACAGGGGGCAATCAGCCCCAGCATTTT
cdr3_aa: CASSIRATGGNQPQHF

d_call: .
clone_size: .
j_call: TRBJ1-4
v_call: TRBV6-5
cdr3_nt: TGTGCCAGCAGTTTACAGGGTTCTAATGAAAAACTGTTTTTT
cdr3_aa: CASSLQGSNEKLFF

d_call: TRBD1
clone_size: .
j_call: TRBJ1-2
v_call: TRBV7-2
cdr3_nt: TGTGCCAGCAGCTATCCCGGGACAGGAGGTTATGGCTACACCTTC
cdr3_aa: CASSYPGTGGYGYTF

d_call: .
clone_size: .
j_call: TRBJ2-7
v_call: TRBV18
cdr3_nt: TGTGCCAGCTCACCAAGGGGCTACGAGCAGTACTTC
cdr3_aa: CASSPRGYEQYF

d_call: TRBD1
clone_size: .
j_call: TRBJ2-7
v_call: TRBV9
cdr3_nt: TGTGCCAGCAGCGTACTGGCCGGACAGGGGGCGGACGAGCAGTACTTC
cdr3_aa: CASSVLAGQGADEQYF

d_call: .
clone_size: few
j_call: TRBJ2-7
v_call: TRBV19
cdr3_nt: TGTGCCAGTAGTACCATTCGGGGGTTCGGCGAGCAGTACTTC
cdr3_aa: CASSTIRGFGEQYF

d_call: .
clone_size: few
j_call: TRBJ1-1
v_call: TRBV5-4
cdr3_nt: TGTGCCAGCAGATTGAACCTACAGGTTCCTGAAGCTTTCTTT
cdr3_aa: CASRLNLQVPEAFF

d_call: .
clone_size: .
j_call: TRBJ2-7
v_call: TRBV4-2
cdr3_nt: TGTGCCAGCAGCCAAGGCGTTTACGAGCAGTACTTC
cdr3_aa: CASSQGVYEQYF

d_call: .
clone_size: once
j_call: TRBJ1-5
v_call: TRBV18
cdr3_nt: TGTGCCAGCTCACCGACAGGTGATCAGCCCCAGCATTTT
cdr3_aa: CASSPTGDQPQHF

d_call: TRBD2
clone_size: .
j_call: TRBJ2-3
v_call: TRBV7-2
cdr3_nt: TGTGCGATAGCGGGAGGAGGAACAGATACGCAGTATTTT
cdr3_aa: CAIAGGGTDTQYF

d_call: .
clone_size: .
j_call: TRBJ1-1
v_call: TRBV5-8
cdr3_nt: TGTGCCAGCAGCTTTAACAGACAGAACACTGAAGCTTTCTTT
cdr3_aa: CASSFNRQNTEAFF

d_call: .
clone_size: few
j_call: TRBJ1-4
v_call: TRBV29-1
cdr3_nt: TGCAGCGTGGGGAGTGAGCATGAAAAACTGTTTTTT
cdr3_aa: CSVGSEHEKLFF

d_call: TRBD2
clone_size: .
j_call: TRBJ2-7
v_call: TRBV14
cdr3_nt: TGTGCCAGCAGCCCCTTCAGCGGGAGGGGACCCTACGAGCAGTACTTC
cdr3_aa: CASSPFSGRGPYEQYF

d_call: TRBD2
clone_size: .
j_call: TRBJ2-7
v_call: TRBV9
cdr3_nt: TGTGCCAGCAGCCACCAGGGAGGGAACTACGAGCAGTACTTC
cdr3_aa: CASSHQGGNYEQYF

d_call: TRBD1
clone_size: .
j_call: TRBJ2-7
v_call: TRBV9
cdr3_nt: TGTGCCAGCAGTGGGGGACAGGGGTCCTACGAGCAGTACTTC
cdr3_aa: CASSGGQGSYEQYF

d_call: .
clone_size: .
j_call: TRBJ1-2
v_call: TRBV5-5
cdr3_nt: TGTGCCAGCAGCTTGGAACCCCTCAACTACTATGGCTACACCTTC
cdr3_aa: CASSLEPLNYYGYTF

d_call: TRBD2
clone_size: few
j_call: TRBJ2-5
v_call: TRBV2
cdr3_nt: TGTGCCAGCAGGGAGCGGGAGGTAGAGACCCAGTACTTC
cdr3_aa: CASREREVETQYF